The 22 T cell receptor beta chains in this list originate from one sample, sequenced in a study of response to subunit inactivated influenza vaccine. MiXCR, applied by TCRdb to the RT-PCR reads, yields one record per CDR3 protein. The sample records about 520,000 distinct CDR3 sequences, roughly 7.9% being singletons. Source: PBMCs from blood, taken less than 30 months after vaccination. Source of these receptors: a man between 50 and 75 years old who received an inactivated influenza vaccine.

This clonotype has a handful of counts. The chain links TRBV7-6 to TRBJ1-1, with 8 bases lining up with TRBD1. Germline CDR1 is SGHVS and CDR2 is FNYEAQ. CDR3 length: 13 amino acids. J gave up 5 bases and V 6 bases, and 5 bases lay outside the gene matches. The CDR3: CASSQDRETEAFF. As DNA, the CDR3 is TGTGCCAGCAGTCAGGACAGGGAGACTGAAGCTTTCTTT.

The chain is built from TRBV4-3 and TRBJ2-1; no clear D gene. V lost 1 base and J lost 2, with 15 bases in between. The CDR3 covers 17 residues. Germline CDR1 reads LGHNA; CDR2 reads YSLEER. The CDR3 region has the DNA TGCGCCAGCAGCCAAGTGTTCGGTGTACCGGCCTACAATGAGCAGTTCTTC. Amino acid sequence: CASSQVFGVPAYNEQFF.

This clonotype occurred many times. CDR3 residues: CSARWLAVDNEQFF. The CDR3 nucleotides read TGCAGTGCTAGATGGCTAGCGGTCGACAATGAGCAGTTCTTC. The chain employs TRBV20-1 and TRBJ2-1; 7 nucleotides match TRBD2. The V and J ends lost 2 bases and 5 bases, in that order; junction bases with no gene match: 6. CDR3 length: 14 residues. Per germline, CDR1 DFQATT and CDR2 SNEGSKA (reference sequence).

The chain is built from TRBV20-1 and TRBJ2-2, with D uncertain. The V end lost 4 bases, the J end lost 4 bases, and 4 bases lay between the germline ends. There are 11 residues in the CDR3. CDR1 is DFQATT, CDR2 SNEGSKA, per germline (reference sequence). CDR3 nucleotide sequence: TGCAGTGCTACTGCCACCGGGGAGCTGTTTTTT. It specifies CSATATGELFF.

The V gene is TRBV7-8, the J gene TRBJ2-4, with D perhaps TRBD1 or TRBD2 (5 bases each). CDR3 length: 17 residues. With 5 bases removed from V and 0 bases from J, the gap between germline ends came to 17 bases. Germline-derived CDR1 and CDR2 are SGHVS and FQNEAQ. CDR3 residues: CASSLWQGEGAKNIQYF. DNA of the CDR3: TGTGCCAGCAGCCTTTGGCAGGGAGAAGGAGCCAAAAACATTCAGTACTTC. The full variable domain, in which reference TRBV7-8 and TRBJ2-4 provide the parts outside the CDR3, is GAGVSQSPRYKVAKRGQDVALRCDPISGHVSLFWYQQALGQGPEFLTYFQNEAQLDKSGLPSDRFFAERPEGSVSTLKIQRTQQEDSAVYLCASSLWQGEGAKNIQYFGAGTRLSVL.

The chain employs TRBV6-2 or TRBV6-3 and TRBJ2-7; 9 bases match TRBD1. The CDR3 is 17 residues long. CDR1 MNHEY and CDR2 SVGEGT come from the germline V gene. V was clipped by 4 bases and J by 2 bases; unmatched bases: 12. In nucleotides, the CDR3 is TGTGCCAGCAGTTCTCCGCCCGGGACAGGGAAACCCTACGAGCAGTACTTC. Translation: CASSSPPGTGKPYEQYF.

This clonotype was recorded at least ten times. The rearrangement uses TRBV24-1 and TRBJ2-7, with TRBD1 matching over 9 bases. The CDR3 covers 15 residues. Germline trimming cut 4 bases from V and 2 bases from J; bases unmatched to any gene: 5. Per germline, CDR1 KGHDR and CDR2 SFDVKD. CDR3 region: CATSDPGQGTYEQYF. DNA of the CDR3: TGTGCCACCAGTGACCCGGGACAGGGTACCTACGAGCAGTACTTC.

This clonotype was detected ten times or more. V and J are TRBV5-1 and TRBJ1-2; D call uncertain. This CDR3 region has 13 residues. The V gene's germline CDR1 is SGHRS and CDR2 YFSETQ. V lost 0 bases, J lost 6 bases, and 9 bases lay in between. The CDR3 bases are TGCGCCAGCAGCTTGGACAGAGTGCATGGCTACACCTTC. Amino acids: CASSLDRVHGYTF.

V usage is TRBV18 and J usage is TRBJ1-2; D uncertain. Germline V gene lookup returns CDR1 KGHSH and CDR2 LQKENI. CDR3 size: 13 residues. The V and J ends lost 2 bases and 2 bases respectively, with 6 bases between them. In nucleotides, the CDR3 is TGTGCCAGCTCACCAGAGCAGAACTATGGCTACACCTTC. It translates to CASSPEQNYGYTF.

In its sample, this clonotype was seen many times. This chain connects TRBV25-1 to TRBJ2-5; 14 bases map to TRBD2. Germline-derived CDR1 and CDR2 are MGHDK and SYGVNS. The CDR3 has 19 residues. Trimming at V came to 4 bases and at J to 1 base, leaving 11 bases not matched to a gene. The CDR3 reads CASSGSVRLAGGSQETQYF. The CDR3 bases are TGTGCCAGCAGTGGGTCGGTTCGACTAGCGGGGGGGTCCCAAGAGACCCAGTACTTC.

J is TRBJ1-2 and V is TRBV7-9; D gene unclear. The CDR3 loop spans 14 amino acids. Per the germline V gene, CDR1 is SEHNR and CDR2 is FQNEAQ (reference sequence). V was pared by 2 bases and J by 8 bases, with 15 bases between. The CDR3 sequence is CASSLTSEVVGYTF. CDR3 coding DNA: TGTGCCAGCAGCTTAACATCGGAGGTTGTGGGCTACACCTTC.

This sequence joins TRBV11-2 and TRBJ2-3; 13 bases are shared with TRBD2. After removal of 2 bases from V and 0 bases from J, the junction contained 8 bases not matched to a gene. The CDR3 contains 19 residues. Germline CDR1 and CDR2: SGHAT and FQNNGV. The chain's CDR3 is CASSLLPGLAGLSTDTQYF. CDR3 nucleotide sequence: TGTGCCAGCAGCTTATTACCGGGACTAGCGGGGTTGAGCACAGATACGCAGTATTTT.

This clonotype was seen ten or more times. The J gene is TRBJ2-7, the V gene TRBV3-1, with 9 bases that match TRBD1. The V gene's germline CDR1 is LGHDT and CDR2 YNNKEL (reference sequence). The CDR3 has 15 amino acids. J was trimmed by 6 bases and V by 3 bases; bases with no gene match: 9. CDR3 protein: CASSQRHRGRPEQYF. CDR3 coding DNA: TGTGCCAGCAGCCAGAGACACAGGGGGCGGCCCGAGCAGTACTTC.

V and J are TRBV7-2 and TRBJ1-6, with 10 bases that match TRBD1. The CDR3 is made up of 15 amino acids. V dropped 5 bases and J dropped 10; count of bases not matched to a gene: 8. Germline lookup yields CDR1 SGHTA and CDR2 FQGNSA. The CDR3 DNA sequence: TGTGCCAGCAGCCCCGGGGACAGGGGTGGATCACCCCTCCACTTT. Translated, it gives CASSPGDRGGSPLHF. The complete variable domain, with remaining parts taken from reference TRBV7-2 and TRBJ1-6, reads GAGVSQSPSNKVTEKGKDVELRCDPISGHTALYWYRQSLGQGLEFLIYFQGNSAPDKSGLPSDRFSAERTGGSVSTLTIQRTQQEDSAVYLCASSPGDRGGSPLHFGNGTRLTVT.

This clonotype has just a few counts. The V gene is TRBV4-3, the J gene TRBJ2-1; TRBD1 matches at 8 bases. The CDR3 runs to 15 residues. Trimming removed 0 bases from V and 9 bases from J; junction bases left unmatched: 7. CDR1 is LGHNA and CDR2 is YSLEER in the germline V gene. DNA of the CDR3: TGCGCCAGCAGCCAAGATGCTCAGGGGGCTTCTGAGCAGTTCTTC. Protein product: CASSQDAQGASEQFF.

This clonotype was seen only a few times. The chain links TRBV20-1 to TRBJ2-1, with D possibly TRBD2 on 6 matching bases. The germline gives CDR1 DFQATT, CDR2 SNEGSKA (reference sequence). V dropped 3 bases and J dropped 0 bases, with 12 bases sitting between them. This CDR3 spans 15 amino acids. For the CDR3, the DNA is TGCAGTGCTAGGGGCGTGGACTACTCCTACAATGAGCAGTTCTTC. This codes for CSARGVDYSYNEQFF.

This clonotype came up a few times. The V call is TRBV9, the J call TRBJ2-5; D perhaps matches TRBD2 (7 bases). V was clipped by 4 bases and J by 5 bases, with 18 bases between them. The V gene's germline CDR1 is SGDLS and CDR2 YYNGEE. This CDR3 contains 15 residues. CDR3 sequence reads: CASSPEGGLRETQYF. CDR3 nucleotides: TGTGCCAGCAGCCCCGAGGGGGGGCTCCGGGAGACCCAGTACTTC.

This clonotype occurred a few times. This chain joins TRBV28 and TRBJ2-5, with D perhaps matching TRBD1 (5 bases). V was trimmed by 4 bases and J by 5 bases, leaving 17 bases between them. The germline CDR1 and CDR2 sequences are MDHEN and SYDVKM. This CDR3 contains 15 residues. CDR3 residues: CASSSLGDGQETQYF. The DNA of the CDR3 is TGTGCCAGCAGTTCATTAGGGGATGGGCAGGAGACCCAGTACTTC. Drawing the rest from reference TRBV28 and TRBJ2-5, the complete variable domain is DVKVTQSSRYLVKRTGEKVFLECVQDMDHENMFWYRQDPGLGLRLIYFSYDVKMKEKGDIPEGYSVSREKKERFSLILESASTNQTSMYLCASSSLGDGQETQYFGPGTRLLVL.

This chain links TRBV28 with TRBJ2-3, with 14 bases matching TRBD2. In germline, CDR1 is MDHEN, CDR2 SYDVKM. The CDR3 sequence is 18 residues long. Unmatched junction bases numbered 14, after V lost 6 bases and J lost 6 bases. The DNA of the CDR3 is TGTGCCAGCAGCCGACTCGGACTAGCGGGAGGCCCGGGGGATACGCAGTATTTT. Its translation is CASSRLGLAGGPGDTQYF.

This clonotype was counted many times. The chain couples TRBV29-1 to TRBJ2-2, with 13 bases fitting TRBD2. CDR3 length: 14 residues. Germline V gene data show CDR1 as SQVTM and CDR2 as ANQGSEA. V lost 7 bases to trimming and J lost 8 bases; unmatched junction nucleotides: 7. The CDR3 is CSGTSGGILGELFF. The CDR3 DNA follows: TGCAGCGGGACTAGCGGGGGAATTCTGGGGGAGCTGTTTTTT.

The table lists this clonotype with a few counts. This sequence joins TRBV4-2 and TRBJ1-2; possibly TRBD1 for D (5 bases). The CDR3 is 13 amino acids. Germline assignment: CDR1 LGHNA and CDR2 YNFKEQ. Deletions cut 4 bases from V and 12 bases from J, with 18 bases between. The CDR3 nucleotides are TGTGCCAGCAGCCGCGCCCTGGGGGGAAACGACACCTTC. As protein: CASSRALGGNDTF.

This sequence joins TRBV4-3 and TRBJ1-5; D not resolved. The ends were cut back, 2 bases at V and 6 bases at J, with 11 bases in the middle. CDR1 and CDR2 from the germline V gene are LGHNA and YSLEER. This CDR3 spans 14 amino acids. The CDR3 is CASSQSGSAQPQHF. Written as DNA, the CDR3 is TGCGCCAGCAGCCAATCAGGTTCTGCTCAGCCCCAGCATTTT.